This section outlines one T cell receptor beta chain sequence together with its context. Its cognate antigen is unknown. Using immunoSEQ multiplex PCR, the repertoire was profiled, and TCRdb retains in-frame clones only, with some absent. Of fewer than 45,000 clones listed, approximately 86% were seen once; the top ten hold about 5.9%. The CDR3 extends over 15 amino acids. V shed 8 bases and J 0 bases; nucleotides not matched to a gene: 6. CDR1 and CDR2 from the germline V gene are MNHEY and SVGAGI. The data derive from a study of PD-1 blockade in classical Hodgkin lymphoma. General study results and limits: For complete responders, baseline diversity was comparable to that of newly diagnosed patients. Some patients began nivolumab under 1 year after ASCT. These patients were excluded from later analyses.

Autologous stem cell transplantation was followed by relapse in every patient, and brentuximab vedotin exposure varied. Best responses fell into complete response, partial response or progressive disease. This TCR came from a human donor with classical Hodgkin lymphoma. The chain links TRBV6-5 to TRBJ2-3; 9 bases line up with TRBD2. The starting material was peripheral blood mononuclear cells (PBMCs), obtained before the second cycle of nivolumab. CDR3 loop: CASGASGVSTDTQYF. The CDR3 coding sequence is TGTGCCAGCGGCGCTAGCGGGGTGAGCACAGATACGCAGTATTTT.